This T cell receptor (beta chain) appears in the sequencing data of a study of CXCR3-negative and CXCR3-positive naive CD8 T cells. As for the study in general: Cumulative TRB read yield was roughly 130 million, averaging about 1.5 +/- 0.3 million per library.

To note about this clonotype: Its antigen remains unknown.

Findings and caveats of the study: Higher TRB CDR3 hydrophobicity marked CXCR3-positive naive cells relative to CXCR3-negative naive cells. Sequencing showed both naive subsets with comparably high diversity, and memory CD8+ cells much lower. Fresh PBMCs served for most assays, and CXCR3 expression fell partially after cryopreservation.

CDR3 length: 20 residues. The germline gives CDR1 MNHEY, CDR2 SVGEGT. UMI-labeled TRB cDNA libraries were prepared by 5' RACE. Reanalyzing the 5' RACE reads, TCRdb keeps one entry per CDR3 protein, without DNA. This sample's clone table lists approximately 66,000 distinct CDR3 sequences. The sequencing input was naive CXCR3- CD8+ T cells from blood. Subset denoted: CD45RO-CCR7+CD27+CD95- naive CD8+ T cells lacking CXCR3 (TNR3-). The J gene is TRBJ1-1, the V gene TRBV6-2 or TRBV6-3; there is no DNA to check the TCRdb D call of TRBD1. This TCR was sampled from a human donor in good health. Some clones in this sample may be carry-over from other donors' samples. The CDR3 protein is CASSYDPPYRDITEQTEAFF.